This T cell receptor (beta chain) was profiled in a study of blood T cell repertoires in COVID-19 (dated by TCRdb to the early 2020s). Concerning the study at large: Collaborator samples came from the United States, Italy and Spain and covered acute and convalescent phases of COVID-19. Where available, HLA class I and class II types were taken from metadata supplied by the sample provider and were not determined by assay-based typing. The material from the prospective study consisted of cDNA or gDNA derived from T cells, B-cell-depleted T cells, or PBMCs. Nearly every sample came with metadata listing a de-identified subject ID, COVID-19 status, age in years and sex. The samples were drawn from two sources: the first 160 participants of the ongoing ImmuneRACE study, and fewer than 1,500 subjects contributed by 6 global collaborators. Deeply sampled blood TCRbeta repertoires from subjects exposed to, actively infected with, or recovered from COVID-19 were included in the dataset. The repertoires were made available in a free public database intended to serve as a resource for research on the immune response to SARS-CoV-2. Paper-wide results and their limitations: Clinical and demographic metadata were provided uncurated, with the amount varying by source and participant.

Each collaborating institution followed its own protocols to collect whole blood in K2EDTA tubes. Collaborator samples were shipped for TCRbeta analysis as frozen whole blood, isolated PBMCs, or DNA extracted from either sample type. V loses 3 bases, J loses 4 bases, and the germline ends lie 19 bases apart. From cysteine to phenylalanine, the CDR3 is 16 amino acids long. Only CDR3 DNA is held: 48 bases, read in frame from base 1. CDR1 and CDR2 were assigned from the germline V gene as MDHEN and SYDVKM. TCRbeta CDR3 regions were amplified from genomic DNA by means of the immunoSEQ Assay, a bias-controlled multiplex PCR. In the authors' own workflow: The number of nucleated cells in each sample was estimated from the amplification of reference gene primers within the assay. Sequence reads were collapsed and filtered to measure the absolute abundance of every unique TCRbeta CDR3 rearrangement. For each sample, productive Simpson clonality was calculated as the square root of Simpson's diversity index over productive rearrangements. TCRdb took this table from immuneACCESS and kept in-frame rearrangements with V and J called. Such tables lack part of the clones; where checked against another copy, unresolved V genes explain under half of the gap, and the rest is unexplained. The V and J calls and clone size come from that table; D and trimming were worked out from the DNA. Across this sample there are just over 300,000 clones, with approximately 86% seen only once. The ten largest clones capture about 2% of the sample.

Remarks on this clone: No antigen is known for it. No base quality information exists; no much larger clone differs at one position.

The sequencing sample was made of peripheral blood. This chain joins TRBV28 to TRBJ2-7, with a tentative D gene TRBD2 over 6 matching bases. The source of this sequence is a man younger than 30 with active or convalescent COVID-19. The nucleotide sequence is TGTGCCAGCAGTTTTATTGGTCGGGACTCAATATACGAGCAGTACTTC. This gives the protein CASSFIGRDSIYEQYF.